This TCR beta chain was recorded in a study of patients and donors after allogeneic stem cell transplantation (TCRdb year 2020). The library was prepared using RT-PCR. The run used a NextSeq 550. The public reads were reanalyzed by TCRdb: fastp trimming at Q25, MiXCR alignment, in-frame beta chains only. Each CDR3 protein gets just one entry, which takes the most common genes and DNA from the rows behind it. The sample table contains about 960,000 distinct CDR3 sequences; only one count was recorded for over 15% of them. Of the sample, about 6% falls within the top ten clones. In regard to this clonotype: Its target antigen remains unknown. The sample holds no much larger clone one base away, and base qualities are not on file.

V loses 9 bases, J loses 11 bases, and the germline ends lie 17 bases apart. Reading from cysteine to phenylalanine, the CDR3 counts 13 amino acids. The read is trimmed to its CDR3 DNA, 39 bases read in frame from base 1. The germline V gene (reference sequence) specifies SEHNR as CDR1 and FQNEAQ as CDR2. The clonotype comes from a human donor who was either an allogeneic HSCT recipient or a stem cell or donor lymphocyte infusion donor (not recorded which). It is not recorded whose cells these are; they may come from a transplant donor. The chain is made from TRBV7-9 and TRBJ1-6, and possibly TRBD1, on 5 matching bases. Sequences were obtained from blood, either unsorted or a sorted T cell fraction (not recorded which). The CDR3 reads as follows: CASDGGDGPPLHF. The nucleotides are TGTGCCAGTGACGGGGGTGACGGTCCACCCCTCCACTTT.